This TCR beta chain was retrieved from a study of shared clonotypes between healthy human individuals. Germline-derived CDR1 and CDR2 are SNHLY and FYNNEI. The V segment lost 7 bases and the J segment 7 bases; nucleotides outside the gene matches: 15. This CDR3 is 17 amino acids long. Using immunoSEQ multiplex PCR, the repertoire was profiled, and TCRdb retains in-frame clones only, with some absent. The data hold about 2.3 million clones, with about 92% observed a single time. Material: naive CD4+ T cells from PBMCs. Subset in this sample: CD45RA+ positively selected. This chain connects TRBV2 to TRBJ2-7, with 14 bases fitting TRBD2. The clonotype comes from a young man in good health. Some clones in this sample may be carry-over from other donors' samples. CDR3 DNA: TGTGCCAGCATTTTCTTCACTCAGGGACTAGCGGGAGTGGAGCAGTACTTC. This translates into CASIFFTQGLAGVEQYF. Full variable domain (rest looked up from reference TRBV2 and TRBJ2-7): EPEVTQTPSHQVTQMGQEVILRCVPISNHLYFYWYRQILGQKVEFLVSFYNNEISEKSEIFDDQFSVERPDGSNFTLKIRSTKLEDSAMYFCASIFFTQGLAGVEQYFGPGTRLTVT.